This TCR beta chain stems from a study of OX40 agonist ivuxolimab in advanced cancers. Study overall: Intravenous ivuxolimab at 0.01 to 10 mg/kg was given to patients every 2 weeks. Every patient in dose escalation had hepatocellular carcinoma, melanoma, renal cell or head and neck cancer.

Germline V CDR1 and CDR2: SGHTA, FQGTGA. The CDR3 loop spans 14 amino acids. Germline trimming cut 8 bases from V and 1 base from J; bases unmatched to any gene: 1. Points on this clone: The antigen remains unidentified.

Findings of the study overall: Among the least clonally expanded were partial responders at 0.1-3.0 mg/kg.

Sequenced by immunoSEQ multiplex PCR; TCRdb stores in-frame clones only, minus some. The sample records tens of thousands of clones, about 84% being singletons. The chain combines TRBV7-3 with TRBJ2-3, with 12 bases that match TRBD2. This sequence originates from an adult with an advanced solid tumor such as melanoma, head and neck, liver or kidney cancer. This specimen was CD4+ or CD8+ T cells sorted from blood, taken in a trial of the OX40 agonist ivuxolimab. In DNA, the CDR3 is TGTGCCAGCGGACTAGCGGGACGCACAGATACGCAGTATTTT. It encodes CASGLAGRTDTQYF.